This T cell receptor beta chain was identified in a study of T cells after yellow fever vaccination. A universal primer site and UMIs were added as TCR cDNA was made by 5'RACE template switching. A single record per CDR3 protein comes from TCRdb applying MiXCR to the 5' RACE reads. Here the sample spans around 600,000 distinct CDR3 sequences, 9% to 15% being singletons. Broader study findings: Abundant clonotypes from the bulk population could contaminate FACS-sorted repertoires. Shared CD4/CD8 clonotypes were a small share, likely from convergent recombination.

This clonotype was seen a few times. Antigen specificity is unknown. Specimen: PBMCs, collected on the day of the yellow fever booster vaccination. This TCR was recovered from a man aged 25 to 40 who received the YFV17D yellow fever vaccine.

CDR3 loop: CASSSDTLSYNEQFF. DNA for the CDR3: TGTGCCAGCAGTTCCGACACGCTATCCTACAATGAGCAGTTCTTC. The chain has TRBV27 and TRBJ2-1, with D hard to call. There are 15 residues in the CDR3. Germline values: CDR1 MNHEY, CDR2 SMNVEV (reference sequence). Trimming stripped 4 bases from V and 1 base from J, with 11 bases between.